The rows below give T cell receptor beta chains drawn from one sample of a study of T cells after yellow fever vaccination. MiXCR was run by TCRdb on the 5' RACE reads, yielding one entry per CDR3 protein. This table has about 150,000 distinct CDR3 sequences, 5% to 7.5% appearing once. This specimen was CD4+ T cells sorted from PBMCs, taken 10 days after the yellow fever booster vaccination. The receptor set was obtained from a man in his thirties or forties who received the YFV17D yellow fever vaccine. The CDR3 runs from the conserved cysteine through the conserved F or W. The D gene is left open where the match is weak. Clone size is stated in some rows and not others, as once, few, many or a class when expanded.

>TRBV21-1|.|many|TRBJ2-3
TGTGCCAGCAGGTCCCCCGCGGGAGTGACAGATACGCAGTATTTT
CASRSPAGVTDTQYF
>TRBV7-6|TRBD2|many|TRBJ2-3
TGTGCCAGCAGCACTTGGACTAGCGGGAGCGTCGGAGGTACAGATACGCAGTATTTT
CASSTWTSGSVGGTDTQYF
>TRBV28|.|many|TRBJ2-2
TGTGCCAGCAGTTTAAGAGCGAACACCGGGGAGCTGTTTTTT
CASSLRANTGELFF
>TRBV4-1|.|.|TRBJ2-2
TGCGCCAGCAGCCAAGACTCCGGGTTGGCCGGGGAGCTGTTTTTT
CASSQDSGLAGELFF
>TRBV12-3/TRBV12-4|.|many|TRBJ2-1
TGTGCCACCCAGACGGGATGGAGCTCCTACAATGAGCAGTTCTTC
CATQTGWSSYNEQFF
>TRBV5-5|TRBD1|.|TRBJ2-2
TGTGCCAGCAGCCGCCTTCCCGGGACAGGGGCCGGGGAGCTGTTTTTT
CASSRLPGTGAGELFF
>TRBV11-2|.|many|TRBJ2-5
TGTGCCAGCAGTCGGGGTTCCCAAGAGACCCAGTACTTC
CASSRGSQETQYF
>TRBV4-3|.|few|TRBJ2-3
TGCGCCAGCAGCCAAGACTTGGGGTATACAGATACGCAGTATTTT
CASSQDLGYTDTQYF
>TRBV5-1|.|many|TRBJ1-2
TGCGCCAGCAGTCCCGACGGCGACTATGGCTACACCTTC
CASSPDGDYGYTF
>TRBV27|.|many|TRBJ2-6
TGTGCCAGCAGTTTATCTGGTGGGGCCAACGTCCTGACTTTC
CASSLSGGANVLTF
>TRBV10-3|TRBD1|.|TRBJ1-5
TGTGCCGCCAGAGGACAGGTCGATCAGCCCCAGCATTTT
CAARGQVDQPQHF
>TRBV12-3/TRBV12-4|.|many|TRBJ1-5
TGTGCCAGCAGTTTTATCGTGGGCCCCAGCAATCAGCCCCAGCATTTT
CASSFIVGPSNQPQHF
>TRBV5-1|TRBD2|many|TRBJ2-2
TGCGCCAGCACCTCCTTAGCGGGAGGGAACACCGGGGAGCTGTTTTTT
CASTSLAGGNTGELFF
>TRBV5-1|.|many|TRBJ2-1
TGCGCCAGCAGCTTTAGTAGAAACTACAATGAGCAGTTCTTC
CASSFSRNYNEQFF